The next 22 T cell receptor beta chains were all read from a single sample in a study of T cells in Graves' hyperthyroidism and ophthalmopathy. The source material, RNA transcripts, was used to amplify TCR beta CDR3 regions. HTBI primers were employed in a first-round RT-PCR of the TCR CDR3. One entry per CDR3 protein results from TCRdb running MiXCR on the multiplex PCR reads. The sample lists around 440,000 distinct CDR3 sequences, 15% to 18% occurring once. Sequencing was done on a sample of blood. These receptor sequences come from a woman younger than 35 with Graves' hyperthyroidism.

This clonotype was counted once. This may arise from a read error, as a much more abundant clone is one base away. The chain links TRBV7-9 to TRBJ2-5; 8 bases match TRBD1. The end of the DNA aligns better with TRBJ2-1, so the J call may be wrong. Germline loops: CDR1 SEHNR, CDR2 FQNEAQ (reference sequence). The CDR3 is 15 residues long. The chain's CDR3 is CASSLATGAQETQFF. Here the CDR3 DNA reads TGTGCCAGCAGCTTAGCGACAGGGGCGCAAGAGACCCAGTTCTTC.

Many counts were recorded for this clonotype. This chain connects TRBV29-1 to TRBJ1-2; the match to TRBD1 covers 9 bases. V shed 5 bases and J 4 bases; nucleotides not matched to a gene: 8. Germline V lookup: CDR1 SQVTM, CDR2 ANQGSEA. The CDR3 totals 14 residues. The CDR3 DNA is TGCAGCGTTCAGCAACAGGGGGCTAGCTATGGCTACACCTTC. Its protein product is CSVQQQGASYGYTF.

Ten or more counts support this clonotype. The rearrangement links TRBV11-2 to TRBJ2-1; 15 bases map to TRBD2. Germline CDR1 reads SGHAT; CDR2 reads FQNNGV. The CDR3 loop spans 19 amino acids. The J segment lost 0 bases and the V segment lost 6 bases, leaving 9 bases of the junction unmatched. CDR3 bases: TGTGCCAGCAGGCCTATCGGGACTAGCGGGAGGAGCTCCTACAATGAGCAGTTCTTC. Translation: CASRPIGTSGRSSYNEQFF.

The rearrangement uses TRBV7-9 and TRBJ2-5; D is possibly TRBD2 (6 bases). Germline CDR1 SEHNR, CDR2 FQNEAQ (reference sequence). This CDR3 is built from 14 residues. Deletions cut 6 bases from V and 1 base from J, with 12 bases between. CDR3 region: CASSSGSLQETQYF. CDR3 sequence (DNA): TGTGCCAGCAGTTCCGGGAGTCTCCAAGAGACCCAGTACTTC.

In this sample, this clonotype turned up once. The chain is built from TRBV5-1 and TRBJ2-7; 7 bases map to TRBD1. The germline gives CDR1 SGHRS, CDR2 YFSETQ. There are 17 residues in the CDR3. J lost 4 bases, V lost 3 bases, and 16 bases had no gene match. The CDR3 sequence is CASSSTTGTALGYEQYF. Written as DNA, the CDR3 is TGCGCCAGCAGCTCAACAACCGGGACAGCATTGGGGTACGAGCAGTACTTC.

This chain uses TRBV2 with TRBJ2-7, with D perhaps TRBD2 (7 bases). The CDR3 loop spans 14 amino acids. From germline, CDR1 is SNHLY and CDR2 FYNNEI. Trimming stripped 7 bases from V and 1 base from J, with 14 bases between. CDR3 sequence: CASIQGGGSYEQYF. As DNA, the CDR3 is TGTGCCAGCATCCAAGGGGGGGGGTCCTACGAGCAGTACTTC.

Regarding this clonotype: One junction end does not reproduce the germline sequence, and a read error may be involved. The CDR3 DNA reads as TGCGCCAGCAGCCAAGCGACAGGGTATATTAATTCACCCCTCCACTTT. It is translated as CASSQATGYINSPLHF. The rearrangement uses TRBV11-1 and TRBJ1-6, with 7 bases that match TRBD1. The CDR3 sequence is 16 residues long. Germline CDR1 reads SGHAT; CDR2 reads FQDESV (reference sequence). Filled out from reference TRBV11-1 and TRBJ1-6, the complete variable domain reads EAEVAQSPRYKITEKSQAVAFWCDPISGHATLYWYRQILGQGPELLVQFQDESVVDDSQLPKDRFSAERLKGVDSTLKIQPAELGDSAMYLCASSQATGYINSPLHFGNGTRLTVT.

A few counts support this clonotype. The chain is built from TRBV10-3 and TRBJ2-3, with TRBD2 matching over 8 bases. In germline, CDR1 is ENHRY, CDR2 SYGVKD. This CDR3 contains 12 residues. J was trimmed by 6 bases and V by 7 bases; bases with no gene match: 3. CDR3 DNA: TGTGCCATCACTTCGGGGGGGGATACGCAGTATTTT. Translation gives CAITSGGDTQYF.

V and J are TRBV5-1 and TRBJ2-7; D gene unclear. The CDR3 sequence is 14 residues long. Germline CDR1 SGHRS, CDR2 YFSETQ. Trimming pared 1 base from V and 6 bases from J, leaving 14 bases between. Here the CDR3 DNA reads TGCGCCAGCAGCTTGATAGCCGGACCCTCCGAGCAGTACTTC. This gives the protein CASSLIAGPSEQYF.

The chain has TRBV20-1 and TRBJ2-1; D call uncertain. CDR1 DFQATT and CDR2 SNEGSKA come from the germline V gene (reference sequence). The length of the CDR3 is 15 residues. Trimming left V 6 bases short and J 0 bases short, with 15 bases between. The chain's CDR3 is CSAEWPGISYNEQFF. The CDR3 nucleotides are TGCAGTGCCGAATGGCCCGGCATCTCCTACAATGAGCAGTTCTTC.

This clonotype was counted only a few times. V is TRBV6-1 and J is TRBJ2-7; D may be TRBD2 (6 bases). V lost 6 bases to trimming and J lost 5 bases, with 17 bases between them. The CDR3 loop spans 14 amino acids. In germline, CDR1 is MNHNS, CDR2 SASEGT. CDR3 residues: CASSPNGGINEQYF. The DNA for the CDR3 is TGTGCCAGCAGCCCGAACGGCGGGATCAACGAGCAGTACTTC.

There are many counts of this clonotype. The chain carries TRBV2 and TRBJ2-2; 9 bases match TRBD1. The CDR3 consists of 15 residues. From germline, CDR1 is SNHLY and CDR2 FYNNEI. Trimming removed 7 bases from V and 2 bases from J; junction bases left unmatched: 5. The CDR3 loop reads CASMGTGINTGELFF. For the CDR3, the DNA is TGTGCCAGCATGGGGACAGGGATAAACACCGGGGAGCTGTTTTTT.

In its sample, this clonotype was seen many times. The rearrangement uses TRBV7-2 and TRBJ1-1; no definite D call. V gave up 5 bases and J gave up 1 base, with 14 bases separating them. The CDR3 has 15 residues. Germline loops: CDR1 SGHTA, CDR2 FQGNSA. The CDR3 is CASSPPGRGNTEAFF. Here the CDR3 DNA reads TGTGCCAGCAGCCCGCCCGGGCGGGGGAACACTGAAGCTTTCTTT.

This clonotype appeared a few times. The CDR3 loop is CATSDTRQGGNQPQHF. The CDR3 DNA is TGTGCCACCAGTGATACGCGCCAAGGAGGGAATCAGCCCCAGCATTTT. The chain carries TRBV24-1 and TRBJ1-5; D remains unclear. V lost 3 bases and J lost 4, with 15 bases in between. The CDR3 length is 16 residues. CDR1 and CDR2 (germline): KGHDR, SFDVKD.

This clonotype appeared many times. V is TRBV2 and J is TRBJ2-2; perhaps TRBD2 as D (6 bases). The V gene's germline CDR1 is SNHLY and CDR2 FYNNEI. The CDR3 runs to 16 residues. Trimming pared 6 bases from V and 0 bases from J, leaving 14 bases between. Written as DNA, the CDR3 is TGTGCCAGCAGACCCGGGGGAACAGCGAACACCGGGGAGCTGTTTTTT. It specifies CASRPGGTANTGELFF.

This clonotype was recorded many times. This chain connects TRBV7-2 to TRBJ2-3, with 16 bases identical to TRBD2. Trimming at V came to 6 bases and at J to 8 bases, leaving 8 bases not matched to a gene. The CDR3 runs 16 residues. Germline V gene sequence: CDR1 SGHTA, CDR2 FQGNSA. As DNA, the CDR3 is TGTGCCAGCAGTCCCGGGACTAGCGGGGGGGCAGGTACGCAGTATTTT. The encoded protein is CASSPGTSGGAGTQYF.

For the CDR3, the DNA is TGTGCCACCAGCCCGGGAAACCGGGACGCAGAGACCCAGTACTTC. Protein product: CATSPGNRDAETQYF. The rearrangement links TRBV24-1 to TRBJ2-5; D may match TRBD1 or TRBD2 (5 bases each). Trimming took 7 bases from V and 4 from J, leaving 18 bases between them. The CDR3 has 15 residues. The V gene's germline CDR1 is KGHDR and CDR2 SFDVKD.

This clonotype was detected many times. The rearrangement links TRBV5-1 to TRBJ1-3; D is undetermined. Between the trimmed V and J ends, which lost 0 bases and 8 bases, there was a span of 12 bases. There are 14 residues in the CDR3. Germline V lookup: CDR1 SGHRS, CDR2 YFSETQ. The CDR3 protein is CASSLAPSDHTIYF. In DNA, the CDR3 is TGCGCCAGCAGCTTGGCTCCGAGCGATCACACCATATATTTT.

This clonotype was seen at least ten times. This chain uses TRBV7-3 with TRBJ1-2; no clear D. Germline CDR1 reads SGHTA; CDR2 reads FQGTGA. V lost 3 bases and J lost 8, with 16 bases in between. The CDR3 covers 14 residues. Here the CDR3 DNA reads TGTGCCAGCAGCTTTGGACCCCAACTAGAGGGCTACACCTTC. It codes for CASSFGPQLEGYTF.

The CDR3 loop is CSATGLLTVDTQYF. CDR3 nucleotides: TGCAGTGCCACCGGACTACTCACGGTAGATACGCAGTATTTT. The chain recombines TRBV20-1 with TRBJ2-3; TRBD2 might be the D (6 bases). This CDR3 comprises 14 residues. V lost 6 bases, J lost 5 bases, and 18 bases lay in between. Germline CDR1 is DFQATT and CDR2 is SNEGSKA (reference sequence).

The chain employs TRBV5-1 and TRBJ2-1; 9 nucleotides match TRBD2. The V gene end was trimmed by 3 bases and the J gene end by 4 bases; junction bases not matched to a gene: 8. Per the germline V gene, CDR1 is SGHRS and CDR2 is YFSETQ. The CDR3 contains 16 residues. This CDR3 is CASSSGSGGLYNEQFF. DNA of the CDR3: TGCGCCAGCAGCTCTGGCAGCGGGGGGCTATACAATGAGCAGTTCTTC.

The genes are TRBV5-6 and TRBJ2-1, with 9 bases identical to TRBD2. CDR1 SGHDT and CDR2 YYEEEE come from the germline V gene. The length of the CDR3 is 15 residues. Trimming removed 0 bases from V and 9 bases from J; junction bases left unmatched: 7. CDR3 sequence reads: CASSLGISGSGEQFF. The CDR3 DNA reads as TGTGCCAGCAGCTTGGGAATTAGCGGGAGTGGTGAGCAGTTCTTC. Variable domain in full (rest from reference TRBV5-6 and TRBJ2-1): DAGVTQSPTHLIKTRGQQVTLRCSPKSGHDTVSWYQQALGQGPQFIFQYYEEEERQRGNFPDRFSGHQFPNYSSELNVNALLLGDSALYLCASSLGISGSGEQFFGPGTRLTVL.